This T cell receptor beta chain stems from a study of blood T cell repertoires in COVID-19. Study information: COVID-19 samples, acute and convalescent, were from the United States, Italy and Spain. The cDNA or gDNA used as material had been derived from T cells, B-cell-depleted T cells, or PBMCs.

Cohort 3 recovery required two negative PCRs, clearance, or symptom resolution. Assay: immunoSEQ multiplex PCR; the TCRdb copy retains only in-frame clones and omits some. The data contain some 500,000 clones, more than 75% of them singletons. This clonotype was sampled from a middle-aged woman who had recovered from COVID-19. Sequencing was performed on PBMCs or T cells enriched from blood (not recorded which).

The CDR3 DNA follows: TGTGCCAGCAGCTCGCCGACTAGCGGGAGTGGTGAGCAGTACTTC. Its protein product is CASSSPTSGSGEQYF. This chain joins TRBV5-4 and TRBJ2-7; 12 bases align to TRBD2. This CDR3 is 15 amino acids long. V was pared by 3 bases and J by 7 bases, with 8 bases of the junction left unmatched. CDR1 and CDR2 from the germline V gene are SGHNT and YYREEE (reference sequence).